This T cell receptor (beta chain) stems from a study of T cells after somatic rescue of genetic block. Data came from immunoSEQ multiplex PCR; TCRdb stores just in-frame clones and leaves some out. The sample gives tens of thousands of clones, 85% to 90% of which show up once; roughly 1.7% is in the top ten. Trimming left V 5 bases short and J 0 bases short, with 8 bases between. The CDR3 spans 14 residues. CDR1 is MDHEN and CDR2 is SYDVKM in the germline V gene. The receptor was derived from a woman aged 18-30 years. The rearrangement links TRBV28 to TRBJ2-4; maybe TRBD1 (5 bases). The sequencing input was peripheral blood mononuclear cells (PBMCs). The CDR3 nucleotides are TGTGCCAGCAGTAGACAGTTAGCCAAAAACATTCAGTACTTC. This codes for CASSRQLAKNIQYF.